The clone carrying this T cell receptor (beta chain) occurred once. What it binds is not known. This specimen comes from a study of T cell responses to AZD1222 COVID-19 vaccine. General study findings and limits: Compared with day 0, the breadth and depth of the Spike-specific TCR repertoire rose significantly after two doses of AZD1222. Seropositive at baseline were only a handful of AZD1222 recipients.

V was shortened by 4 bases and J by 4 bases, with 15 bases between the two germline ends. In germline, CDR1 is SGDLS, CDR2 YYNGEE. The CDR3 covers 14 residues. The repertoire was sequenced with immunoSEQ multiplex PCR; TCRdb's copy has only in-frame clones and lacks some. The data contain around 160,000 clones, roughly 90% of them singletons. The material was peripheral blood, obtained on day 0 of AZD1222 vaccination. This sequence originates from an adult in good health. The V gene is TRBV9, the J gene TRBJ2-7; no firm D call. This chain's CDR3 is CASSSGPTHYEQYF. The DNA of the CDR3 is TGTGCCAGCAGCTCCGGGCCCACCCATTACGAGCAGTACTTC.